Listed here are 29 T cell receptor beta chains from one sample, sequenced in a study of cytomegalovirus exposure and HLA in healthy donors. Method: immunoSEQ multiplex PCR; TCRdb's copy keeps in-frame clones and lacks some. The sample lists some 150,000 clones, around 89% seen once, with less than 8% in the top ten. Sequenced sample: PBMCs. These receptor sequences come from a young woman in good health and CMV-seropositive.

This chain joins TRBV5-4 and TRBJ2-1, with D perhaps matching TRBD1 (6 bases). The CDR3 has 12 residues. Germline CDR1 reads SGHNT; CDR2 reads YYREEE (reference sequence). V lost 4 bases, J lost 8 bases, and 10 bases lay in between. CDR3 nucleotides: TGTGCCAGCAGCCCAACAGGGCATGAGCAGTTCTTC. The encoded protein is CASSPTGHEQFF.

The chain employs TRBV6-5 and TRBJ2-5, with TRBD2 matching 8 bases. CDR3 length: 15 residues. Germline lookup yields CDR1 MNHEY and CDR2 SVGAGI. With 2 bases clipped from V and 5 bases from J, the junction kept 7 bases outside the gene matches. CDR3 DNA sequence: TGTGCCAGCAGTTACGCGAAAAGACTAGCGGAGACCCAGTACTTC. Its translation is CASSYAKRLAETQYF.

As DNA, the CDR3 is TGCGCCAGCAGCTCCGGACTAGCGGGAGGCAGTGAGCAGTTCTTC. Translating it yields CASSSGLAGGSEQFF. The chain recombines TRBV5-1 with TRBJ2-1; 14 bases map to TRBD2. Germline CDR1 and CDR2: SGHRS and YFSETQ. V shed 3 bases and J 9 bases; nucleotides not matched to a gene: 5. The CDR3 loop spans 15 amino acids.

In this sample, this clone turned up once. The rearrangement links TRBV28 to TRBJ1-4, with 10 bases fitting TRBD1. The CDR3 spans 15 residues. Germline loops: CDR1 MDHEN, CDR2 SYDVKM. J gave up 5 bases and V 4 bases, and 4 bases lay outside the gene matches. The CDR3 DNA is TGTGCCAGCAGTTCTGGACAGGGGGAAAATGAAAAACTGTTTTTT. This codes for CASSSGQGENEKLFF.

This clone has a single count. The J gene is TRBJ2-7, the V gene TRBV9, with D possibly matching TRBD2 (6 bases). The germline V gene encodes CDR1 SGDLS and CDR2 YYNGEE. The CDR3 contains 15 residues. V lost 0 bases, J lost 2 bases, and 12 bases lay in between. The CDR3 sequence is CASSVGGDATYEQYF. In nucleotides, the CDR3 is TGTGCCAGCAGCGTAGGGGGGGACGCTACCTACGAGCAGTACTTC.

This rearrangement joins TRBV11-2 to TRBJ2-5, with 7 nucleotides matching TRBD1. Trimming cost V 5 bases and J 0 bases; bases outside gene matches: 9. This CDR3 is 16 amino acids long. Germline V lookup: CDR1 SGHAT, CDR2 FQNNGV. The CDR3 here is CASSPTQGPYQETQYF. DNA of the CDR3: TGTGCCAGCAGCCCGACACAGGGGCCTTACCAAGAGACCCAGTACTTC.

The V and J genes are TRBV11-2 and TRBJ1-4; possible D gene TRBD1, 6 bases. Germline CDR1 and CDR2: SGHAT and FQNNGV. V lost 5 bases to trimming and J lost 3 bases, with 10 bases between them. CDR3 length: 14 residues. CDR3 loop: CASSRGAANEKLFF. The DNA for the CDR3 is TGTGCCAGCAGCCGGGGGGCGGCTAATGAAAAACTGTTTTTT.

The rearrangement joins TRBV23-1 to TRBJ2-2, with TRBD2 matching 8 bases. TRBV23-1 is treated as an ORF (open reading frame) with a function not yet certain. The CDR3 extends over 15 amino acids. Trimming took 8 bases from V and 0 from J; bases not matched to a gene: 5. This chain's CDR3 is CASPELAANTGELFF. CDR3 DNA sequence: TGCGCCAGCCCCGAACTAGCGGCGAACACCGGGGAGCTGTTTTTT.

In its sample, this clone was seen once. The chain couples TRBV10-2 to TRBJ2-1; D ambiguous. The CDR3 runs to 14 residues. CDR1 and CDR2 from the germline V gene are WSHSY and SAAADI. Trimming left V 4 bases short and J 5 bases short, with 12 bases between. The CDR3 loop is CASSVARSHNEQFF. The CDR3 DNA reads as TGCGCCAGCAGTGTTGCGAGGTCCCACAATGAGCAGTTCTTC.

The V and J genes are TRBV29-1 and TRBJ1-4; tentatively, D is TRBD1 (6 bases). This CDR3 comprises 14 residues. Trimming stripped 4 bases from V and 7 bases from J, with 16 bases between. Per the germline V gene, CDR1 is SQVTM and CDR2 is ANQGSEA. Here the CDR3 reads CSVVRGGGGEKLFF. DNA for the CDR3: TGCAGCGTTGTGCGAGGGGGGGGAGGTGAAAAACTGTTTTTT.

The V gene is TRBV7-8, the J gene TRBJ2-7; D might be TRBD2 (5 bases). The CDR3 loop spans 14 amino acids. V was pared by 5 bases and J by 0 bases, with 11 bases between. CDR1 and CDR2 from the germline V gene are SGHVS and FQNEAQ. In DNA form, the CDR3 reads TGTGCCAGCAGCATACGGGGAACCTCCTACGAGCAGTACTTC. Protein: CASSIRGTSYEQYF.

The chain couples TRBV4-2 to TRBJ2-5, with D perhaps matching TRBD2 (6 bases). Trimming took 4 bases from V and 0 from J, leaving 9 bases between them. Germline loops: CDR1 LGHNA, CDR2 YNFKEQ. The length of the CDR3 is 14 residues. Written as DNA, the CDR3 is TGTGCCAGCAGCCTCCGGGACTACCAAGAGACCCAGTACTTC. It encodes CASSLRDYQETQYF.

The chain links TRBV18 to TRBJ2-6; the D gene is possibly TRBD1 (5 bases). CDR1 is KGHSH, CDR2 LQKENI, per germline. V was trimmed by 3 bases and J by 2 bases, leaving 11 bases between them. The CDR3 totals 16 residues. The DNA of the CDR3 is TGTGCCAGCTCACCCTCAGTAGGGGCTGGGGCCAACGTCCTGACTTTC. As protein: CASSPSVGAGANVLTF.

As regards this clone: Other DNA sequences in the sample encode the same CDR3. V and J are TRBV11-2 and TRBJ1-1, with D perhaps matching TRBD1 (5 bases). Trimming removed 1 base at V and 1 base at J, with 10 bases between. Germline lookup yields CDR1 SGHAT and CDR2 FQNNGV. CDR3 length: 15 residues. The CDR3 loop is CASSLGGQGNTEAFF. The CDR3 bases are TGTGCCAGCAGCTTAGGAGGACAAGGGAACACTGAAGCTTTCTTT.

The J gene is TRBJ1-3, the V gene TRBV7-9; D not resolved. Germline values: CDR1 SEHNR, CDR2 FQNEAQ (reference sequence). The CDR3 length is 15 residues. V shed 2 bases and J shed 3 bases, with 11 bases lying between them. The CDR3 DNA follows: TGTGCCAGCAGCTTACCCCAGGAAAGTGGAAACACCATATATTTT. Translating it yields CASSLPQESGNTIYF.

This clone has a single count. The chain recombines TRBV29-1 with TRBJ2-7, with D perhaps matching TRBD1 (6 bases). This CDR3 has 11 residues. Germline CDR1 SQVTM, CDR2 ANQGSEA. Trimming pared 6 bases from V and 12 bases from J, leaving 18 bases between. The CDR3 is CSVKDARGSYF. The CDR3 DNA reads TGCAGCGTGAAAGACGCGAGGGGGTCGTACTTC.

This clone showed up just once. V is TRBV4-1 and J is TRBJ2-7; 7 positions agree with TRBD1. In germline, CDR1 is MGHRA, CDR2 YSYEKL. V lost 0 bases and J lost 2; bases outside the gene matches: 4. The CDR3 spans 15 residues. CDR3 nucleotide sequence: TGCGCCAGCAGCCAAGACGGGACAGAGACCTACGAGCAGTACTTC. It translates to CASSQDGTETYEQYF.

The rearrangement links TRBV28 to TRBJ2-3; 11 bases are shared with TRBD1. Germline V gene lookup returns CDR1 MDHEN and CDR2 SYDVKM. The CDR3 is 15 residues long. Germline trimming cut 5 bases from V and 3 bases from J; bases unmatched to any gene: 4. For the CDR3, the DNA is TGTGCCAGCAGTGGGACAGGGGGGGAGACAGATACGCAGTATTTT. Protein product: CASSGTGGETDTQYF.

This chain joins TRBV7-2 and TRBJ1-2, with a possible D match to TRBD1 (5 bases). The V and J ends lost 4 bases and 4 bases respectively, with 16 bases between them. The CDR3 covers 15 residues. Germline-derived CDR1 and CDR2 are SGHTA and FQGNSA. CDR3 residues: CASSYRLGGTYGYTF. The CDR3 bases are TGTGCCAGCAGCTACCGGTTGGGAGGGACCTATGGCTACACCTTC.

Only one count was recorded for this clone. The CDR3 sequence is CATSREAGRIETQYF. The CDR3 DNA reads as TGTGCCACCAGCAGAGAGGCAGGGAGGATCGAGACCCAGTACTTC. The chain links TRBV15 to TRBJ2-5; TRBD2 is a possible D gene (6 bases). Trimming removed 0 bases at V and 5 bases at J, with 13 bases between. The CDR3 covers 15 residues. Germline values: CDR1 LNHNV, CDR2 YYDKDF (reference sequence).

This chain uses TRBV6-1 with TRBJ1-1, with a tentative D call TRBD1 (6 bases). Trimming left V 11 bases short and J 3 bases short, with 16 bases between. This CDR3 contains 13 residues. CDR1 is MNHNS and CDR2 is SASEGT in the germline V gene. This chain's CDR3 is CAAAHREYTEAFF. The CDR3 DNA is TGTGCCGCCGCCCACAGGGAATACACTGAAGCTTTCTTT.

This sequence joins TRBV13 and TRBJ2-3, with a tentative D call TRBD2 (6 bases). CDR3 length: 14 amino acids. Trimming took 5 bases from V and 5 from J, leaving 14 bases between them. The germline V gene has CDR1 PRHDT and CDR2 FYEKMQ (reference sequence). CDR3 protein: CASSPGGLGDTQYF. The CDR3 DNA reads TGTGCCAGCAGCCCCGGGGGATTGGGAGATACGCAGTATTTT.

V is TRBV10-3 and J is TRBJ2-4; the D gene is possibly TRBD1 (6 bases). Trimming took off 3 bases at V and 2 bases at J, with 8 bases between the two ends. CDR1 and CDR2 from the germline V gene are ENHRY and SYGVKD. The CDR3 has 14 residues. The chain's CDR3 is CAISEGGSKNIQYF. The CDR3 DNA reads as TGTGCCATCAGTGAAGGGGGATCCAAAAACATTCAGTACTTC.

This clone was counted once. The V and J genes are TRBV5-1 and TRBJ1-3, with a weak D call TRBD1 (5 bases). CDR1 is SGHRS, CDR2 YFSETQ, per germline. The CDR3 is made up of 16 amino acids. V lost 4 bases to trimming and J lost 0 bases, with 14 bases between them. CDR3 in amino acids: CASSSQGFYSGNTIYF. The CDR3 DNA reads as TGCGCCAGCAGCAGTCAGGGCTTCTACTCTGGAAACACCATATATTTT.

This clone was counted a single time. This chain links TRBV27 with TRBJ2-7; D not resolved. The V end lost 1 base, the J end lost 1 base, and 8 bases lay between the germline ends. CDR1 MNHEY and CDR2 SMNVEV come from the germline V gene (reference sequence). This CDR3 is built from 14 residues. The chain's CDR3 is CASSLFAESYEQYF. The CDR3 DNA is TGTGCCAGCAGTTTATTCGCAGAATCCTACGAGCAGTACTTC.

The chain has TRBV5-4 and TRBJ2-3; tentative D call: TRBD1 (6 bases). V lost 2 bases, J lost 5 bases, and 15 bases lay in between. There are 15 residues in the CDR3. CDR1 SGHNT and CDR2 YYREEE come from the germline V gene (reference sequence). The CDR3 spells CASSFLGGREDTQYF. CDR3 nucleotides: TGTGCCAGCAGCTTTTTAGGGGGAAGGGAAGATACGCAGTATTTT.

V is TRBV27 and J is TRBJ2-2; D not resolved. Germline CDR1 is MNHEY and CDR2 is SMNVEV (reference sequence). V lost 3 bases and J lost 5, with 7 bases in between. This CDR3 contains 13 residues. CDR3 in DNA: TGTGCCAGCAGTTTCCTCCCTACCGGGGAGCTGTTTTTT. Translation gives CASSFLPTGELFF.

The genes are TRBV28 and TRBJ1-2; D remains unclear. Germline loops: CDR1 MDHEN, CDR2 SYDVKM. V was cut by 8 bases and J by 1 base, with 11 bases left in between. The CDR3 is 13 residues long. CDR3 sequence reads: CASRLTSNYGYTF. CDR3 sequence (DNA): TGTGCCAGCCGTCTAACTAGTAACTATGGCTACACCTTC.

The chain carries TRBV6-5 and TRBJ2-2, with D possibly matching TRBD2 (5 bases). The CDR3 has 15 amino acids. The V gene lost 5 bases and the J gene lost 1 base, with 11 bases spanning the gap. The germline V gene encodes CDR1 MNHEY and CDR2 SVGAGI. The CDR3 DNA reads as TGTGCCAGCAGTCGGAATAGCGTGAACACCGGGGAGCTGTTTTTT. Translation: CASSRNSVNTGELFF.